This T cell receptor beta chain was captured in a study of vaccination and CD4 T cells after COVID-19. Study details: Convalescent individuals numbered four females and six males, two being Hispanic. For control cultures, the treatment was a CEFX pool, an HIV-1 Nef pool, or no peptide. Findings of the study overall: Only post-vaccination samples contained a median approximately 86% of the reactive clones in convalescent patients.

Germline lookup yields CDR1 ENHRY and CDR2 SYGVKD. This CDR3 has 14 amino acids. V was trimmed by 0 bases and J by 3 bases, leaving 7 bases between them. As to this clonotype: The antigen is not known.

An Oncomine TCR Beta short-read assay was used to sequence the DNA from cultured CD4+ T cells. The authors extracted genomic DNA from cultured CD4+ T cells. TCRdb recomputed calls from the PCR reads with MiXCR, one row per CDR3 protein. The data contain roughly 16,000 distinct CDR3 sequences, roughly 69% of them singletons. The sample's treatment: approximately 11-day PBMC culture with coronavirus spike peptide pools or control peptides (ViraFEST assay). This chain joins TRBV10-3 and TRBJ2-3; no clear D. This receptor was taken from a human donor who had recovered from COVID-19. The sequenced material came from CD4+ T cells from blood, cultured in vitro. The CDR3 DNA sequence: TGTGCCATCAGTGAGTCCCTAGGGACAGATACGCAGTATTTT. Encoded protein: CAISESLGTDTQYF.